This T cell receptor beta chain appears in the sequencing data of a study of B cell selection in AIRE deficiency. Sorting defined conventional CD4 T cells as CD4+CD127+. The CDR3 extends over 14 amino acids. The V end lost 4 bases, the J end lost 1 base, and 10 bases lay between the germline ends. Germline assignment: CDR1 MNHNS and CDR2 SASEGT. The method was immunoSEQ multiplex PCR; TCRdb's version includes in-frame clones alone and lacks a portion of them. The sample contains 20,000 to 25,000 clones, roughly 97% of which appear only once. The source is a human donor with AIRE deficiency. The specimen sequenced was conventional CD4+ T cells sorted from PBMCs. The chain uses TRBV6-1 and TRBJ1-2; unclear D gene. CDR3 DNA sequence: TGTGCCAGCAGTGTCTGGCCGGATAACTATGGCTACACCTTC. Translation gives CASSVWPDNYGYTF.